One sample yielded the 13 T cell receptor beta chains listed below, sequenced in a study of T cell repertoires in cytomegalovirus infection. TCRdb redid the calling of the reads with MiXCR, one entry per CDR3 protein. The sample yields about 340,000 distinct CDR3 sequences, approximately 32% seen once. Their antigens are not known. The source was cultured PBMCs, collected from culture after CMV antigen stimulation. The receptor set was obtained from a human donor in good health (CMV status not recorded). Some clones in this sample may be carry-over from other donors' samples.

The gene calls are TRBV7-8 and TRBJ2-7; 7 bases are shared with TRBD1. The V segment lost 5 bases and the J segment 4 bases; nucleotides outside the gene matches: 8. The germline gives CDR1 SGHVS, CDR2 FQNEAQ. The CDR3 totals 14 residues. The CDR3 protein is CASSVSQGRYEQYF. The CDR3, as DNA: TGTGCCAGCAGCGTCTCACAGGGGCGATACGAGCAGTACTTC. Filled out from reference TRBV7-8 and TRBJ2-7, the complete variable domain reads GAGVSQSPRYKVAKRGQDVALRCDPISGHVSLFWYQQALGQGPEFLTYFQNEAQLDKSGLPSDRFFAERPEGSVSTLKIQRTQQEDSAVYLCASSVSQGRYEQYFGPGTRLTVT.

This clonotype was counted between two and nine times. The rearrangement uses TRBV20-1 and TRBJ2-2; the D gene is possibly TRBD1 (6 bases). The germline V gene encodes CDR1 DFQATT and CDR2 SNEGSKA (reference sequence). The CDR3 loop spans 17 amino acids. Trimming removed 1 base at V and 1 base at J, with 16 bases between. The CDR3 DNA follows: TGCAGTGCTAGAGCCGTAGCAGGGGACCTGAACACCGGGGAGCTGTTTTTT. This encodes CSARAVAGDLNTGELFF.

The chain has TRBV28 and TRBJ2-1; no firm D call. The CDR3 has 14 residues. Per germline, CDR1 MDHEN and CDR2 SYDVKM. V lost 3 bases, J lost 9 bases, and 15 bases lay in between. CDR3 nucleotides: TGTGCCAGCAGTTTTCAGGCCGTACACGGTGAGCAGTTCTTC. Its protein is CASSFQAVHGEQFF.

The chain combines TRBV6-1 with TRBJ1-4; weak D call: TRBD1 (6 bases). CDR1 and CDR2 (germline): MNHNS, SASEGT. The CDR3 totals 13 residues. V lost 5 bases, J lost 8 bases, and 12 bases lay in between. The CDR3 DNA follows: TGTGCCAGCAGTTGGGACAAAACCGAAAAACTGTTTTTT. Translating gives CASSWDKTEKLFF.

At least ten counts were recorded for this clonotype. The chain links TRBV5-5 to TRBJ1-2; TRBD1 might be the D (6 bases). Per the germline V gene, CDR1 is SGHKS and CDR2 is YYEKEE (reference sequence). Trimming removed 4 bases at V and 2 bases at J, with 15 bases between. The CDR3 runs to 15 residues. The CDR3: CASSMGWGPNYGYTF. CDR3 in DNA: TGTGCCAGCAGCATGGGGTGGGGGCCGAACTATGGCTACACCTTC.

This clonotype was detected a few times. This chain uses TRBV5-1 with TRBJ2-3; the match to TRBD2 covers 10 bases. CDR1 is SGHRS, CDR2 YFSETQ, per germline. The CDR3 is made up of 15 amino acids. V dropped 4 bases and J dropped 6; count of bases not matched to a gene: 8. CDR3 protein: CASSTLAGAGDTQYF. The CDR3 nucleotides are TGCGCCAGCAGCACTCTAGCGGGAGCAGGTGATACGCAGTATTTT.

This clonotype has a single count. The CDR3 sequence is CASSLPAEATDTQYF. For the CDR3, the DNA is TGTGCCAGCAGTTTACCCGCCGAGGCCACAGATACGCAGTATTTT. The chain couples TRBV28 to TRBJ2-3; no clear D gene. The germline V and J ends were trimmed by 2 bases and 2 bases, with 11 bases remaining between them. Germline V gives CDR1 MDHEN, CDR2 SYDVKM. The CDR3 is 15 amino acids.

The chain uses TRBV7-9 and TRBJ1-2; D remains ambiguous. The CDR3 spans 15 residues. V was clipped by 5 bases and J by 0 bases, with 13 bases between them. Per the germline V gene, CDR1 is SEHNR and CDR2 is FQNEAQ (reference sequence). The DNA for the CDR3 is TGTGCCAGCAGCATAGGAGTGTCTGCTAACTATGGCTACACCTTC. This gives the protein CASSIGVSANYGYTF.

This chain uses TRBV7-2 with TRBJ2-7; D remains unclear. There are 11 residues in the CDR3. The germline V gene encodes CDR1 SGHTA and CDR2 FQGNSA. The ends were cut back, 5 bases at V and 9 bases at J, with 11 bases in the middle. The CDR3 sequence: CASSLSATQYF. CDR3 bases: TGTGCCAGCAGCCTTTCGGCCACGCAGTACTTC. Full variable domain (missing parts from reference TRBV7-2 and TRBJ2-7): GAGVSQSPSNKVTEKGKDVELRCDPISGHTALYWYRQSLGQGLEFLIYFQGNSAPDKSGLPSDRFSAERTGGSVSTLTIQRTQQEDSAVYLCASSLSATQYFGPGTRLTVT.

This clonotype was seen many times. The chain has TRBV7-2 and TRBJ1-1, with D possibly matching TRBD1 (5 bases). CDR3 length: 16 amino acids. The V and J ends lost 5 bases and 4 bases respectively, with 20 bases between them. Germline V lookup: CDR1 SGHTA, CDR2 FQGNSA. CDR3 residues: CASSRALGPQGTEAFF. The CDR3 DNA sequence: TGTGCCAGCAGCCGAGCCCTTGGACCCCAGGGCACTGAAGCTTTCTTT.

This clonotype was counted between two and nine times. The V and J genes are TRBV6-2 or TRBV6-3 and TRBJ1-1; D is unclear. CDR1 is MNHEY and CDR2 is SVGEGT in the germline V gene. V shed 2 bases and J shed 0 bases, with 4 bases lying between them. The CDR3 length is 13 residues. In nucleotides, the CDR3 is TGTGCCAGCAGTTACACCTTGAACACTGAAGCTTTCTTT. It specifies CASSYTLNTEAFF.

This clonotype was seen a few times. The CDR3 nucleotides read TGCAGTGCTAGGGACAGGGGGAACTATGGCTACACCTTC. This encodes CSARDRGNYGYTF. The J gene is TRBJ1-2, the V gene TRBV20-1; TRBD1 agrees at 10 bases. The CDR3 runs 13 residues. Germline lookup yields CDR1 DFQATT and CDR2 SNEGSKA (reference sequence). V trimming: 3 bases; J trimming: 2 bases; junction bases outside the gene matches: 0.

The V gene is TRBV12-3 or TRBV12-4, the J gene TRBJ2-7; D not resolved. Trimming stripped 2 bases from V and 4 bases from J, with 12 bases between. This CDR3 has 14 amino acids. CDR3 DNA: TGTGCCAGCAGTTTAAAGGCAGGATTTTACGAGCAGTACTTC. It translates to CASSLKAGFYEQYF.